The 6 T cell receptor beta chains presented below share a single source sample, sequenced in a study of blood T cells in healthy people across ages. A second PCR of about 6 to 11 cycles used a sample-barcoded 5' primer and a J-beta primer mix. TCRdb analysed the 5' RACE reads with MiXCR anew, one entry per CDR3 protein. The sample has hundreds of thousands of distinct CDR3 sequences, over 45% seen once; the top ten hold around 20%. Sequences were obtained from blood. Receptor source: a man younger than 40 in good health.

This chain joins TRBV3-1 and TRBJ2-1; D may be TRBD1 (5 bases). Trimming took 3 bases from V and 9 from J, leaving 12 bases between them. The CDR3 sequence is 13 residues long. The V gene's germline CDR1 is LGHDT and CDR2 YNNKEL (reference sequence). The DNA for the CDR3 is TGTGCCAGCAGCCATCAGGGATCGATTGAGCAGTTCTTC. It encodes CASSHQGSIEQFF.

This clonotype was recorded a few times. The junction departs from the called germline gene at one end, perhaps through a read error. The gene calls are TRBV5-1 and TRBJ2-7; D is uncertain. The CDR3 covers 14 residues. Germline loops: CDR1 SGHRS, CDR2 YFSETQ. The CDR3 DNA reads TGTGCCAGCAGTTTGGCAGGTCAATCCTACGAGCAGTACTTC. Translated: CASSLAGQSYEQYF.

This chain joins TRBV5-4 and TRBJ2-7; perhaps TRBD2 as D (5 bases). This CDR3 is built from 16 residues. Between the trimmed V and J ends, which lost 3 bases and 7 bases, there was a span of 23 bases. The germline gives CDR1 SGHNT, CDR2 YYREEE (reference sequence). The CDR3 nucleotides read TGTGCCAGCAGCTCCAACGTTGGGAGCTCCTACAATGAGCAGTACTTC. This codes for CASSSNVGSSYNEQYF.

This clonotype was seen more than once but under ten times. This chain uses TRBV6-6 with TRBJ2-5; D tentatively reads TRBD1 or TRBD2 (5 bases each). Looked up from germline, CDR1 is MNHNY and CDR2 is SVGAGI (reference sequence). Trimming removed 0 bases from V and 5 bases from J, with 16 bases in between. There are 16 residues in the CDR3. The CDR3 sequence is CASSYSTEGEGETQYF. CDR3 in DNA: TGTGCCAGCAGTTACTCGACAGAGGGAGAAGGGGAGACCCAGTACTTC.

This clonotype was recorded a few times. J is TRBJ2-3 and V is TRBV12-3 or TRBV12-4; D not certain. V was cut by 3 bases and J by 2 bases, with 9 bases left in between. CDR3 size: 14 residues. The CDR3 reads CASSFWILTDTQYF. The CDR3 DNA follows: TGTGCCAGCAGTTTCTGGATACTCACAGATACGCAGTATTTT.

The count of this clonotype is one. This chain links TRBV9 with TRBJ2-7, with 9 bases identical to TRBD1. This CDR3 is built from 18 residues. Germline V gene sequence: CDR1 SGDLS, CDR2 YYNGEE. J lost 0 bases, V lost 0 bases, and 10 bases had no gene match. CDR3 nucleotides: TGTGCCAGCAGCGTAGAGCCGATGGGACAGGGAGTCTCCTACGAGCAGTACTTC. Translation gives CASSVEPMGQGVSYEQYF. Full variable domain (missing parts from reference TRBV9 and TRBJ2-7): DSGVTQTPKHLITATGQRVTLRCSPRSGDLSVYWYQQSLDQGLQFLIQYYNGEERAKGNILERFSAQQFPDLHSELNLSSLELGDSALYFCASSVEPMGQGVSYEQYFGPGTRLTVT.